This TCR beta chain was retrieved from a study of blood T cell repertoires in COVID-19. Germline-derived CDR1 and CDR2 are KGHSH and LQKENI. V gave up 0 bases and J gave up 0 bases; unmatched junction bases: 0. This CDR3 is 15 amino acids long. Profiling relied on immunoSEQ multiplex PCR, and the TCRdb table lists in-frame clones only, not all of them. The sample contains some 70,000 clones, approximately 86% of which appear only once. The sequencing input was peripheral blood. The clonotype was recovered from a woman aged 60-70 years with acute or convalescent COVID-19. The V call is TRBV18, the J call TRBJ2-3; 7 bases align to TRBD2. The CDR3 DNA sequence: TGTGCCAGCTCACCACCTAGCGGGAGCACAGATACGCAGTATTTT. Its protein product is CASSPPSGSTDTQYF.